The 2 T cell receptor beta chains below all came from one sample that was sequenced in a study of vaccination and CD4 T cells after COVID-19. No antigens are known for them. Oncomine TCR Beta short-read sequencing was applied to DNA from cultured CD4+ T cells. From the PCR reads, TCRdb called clonotypes with MiXCR, one entry per CDR3 protein. This sample has under 20,000 distinct CDR3 sequences, with approximately 52% found just once. The treatment is: roughly ten-day PBMC culture with coronavirus spike peptide pools or control peptides (ViraFEST assay). What was sequenced was CD4+ T cells from blood, cultured in vitro. The receptors were sampled from a human donor who had recovered from COVID-19.

This clonotype was counted once. The chain has TRBV5-1 and TRBJ1-2, with D perhaps matching TRBD1 (5 bases). The CDR3 extends over 14 amino acids. The germline V gene encodes CDR1 SGHRS and CDR2 YFSETQ. The V end lost 4 bases, the J end lost 8 bases, and 18 bases lay between the germline ends. CDR3 amino acids: CASSLPRGTGGYTF. CDR3 nucleotides: TGCGCCAGCAGCCTCCCGAGGGGTACTGGGGGCTACACCTTC. Supplemented by reference TRBV5-1 and TRBJ1-2, the full variable domain reads KAGVTQTPRYLIKTRGQQVTLSCSPISGHRSVSWYQQTPGQGLQFLFEYFSETQRNKGNFPGRFSGRQFSNSRSEMNVSTLELGDSALYLCASSLPRGTGGYTFGSGTRLTVV.

This clonotype was picked up a small number of times. The rearrangement uses TRBV20-1 and TRBJ2-3; TRBD2 matches at 9 bases. V shed 1 base and J 3 bases; nucleotides not matched to a gene: 8. Germline V gene data show CDR1 as DFQATT and CDR2 as SNEGSKA (reference sequence). The CDR3 is 16 amino acids. The CDR3 region has the DNA TGCAGTGCTAGAGCCCCCCCGAGCGGGAGGACAGATACGCAGTATTTT. It is translated as CSARAPPSGRTDTQYF.